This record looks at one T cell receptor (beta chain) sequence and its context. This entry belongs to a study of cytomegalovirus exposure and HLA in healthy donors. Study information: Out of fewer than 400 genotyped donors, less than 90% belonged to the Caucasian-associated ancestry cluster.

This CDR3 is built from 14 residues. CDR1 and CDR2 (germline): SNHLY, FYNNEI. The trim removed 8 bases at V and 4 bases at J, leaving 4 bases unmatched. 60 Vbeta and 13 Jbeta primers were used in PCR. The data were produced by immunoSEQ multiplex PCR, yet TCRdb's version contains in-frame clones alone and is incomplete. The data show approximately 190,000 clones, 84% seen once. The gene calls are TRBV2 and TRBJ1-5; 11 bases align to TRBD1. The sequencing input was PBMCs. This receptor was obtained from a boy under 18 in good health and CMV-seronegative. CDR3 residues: CASGTGGANQPQHF. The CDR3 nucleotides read TGTGCCAGCGGGACAGGGGGTGCAAATCAGCCCCAGCATTTT.